Detailed here is one TCR beta chain. These data originate in a study of blood T cells in healthy people across ages. A J-beta primer mix and a sample-barcoded 5' primer were used in a second PCR of roughly 7 to 12 cycles. TCRdb fed the 5' RACE reads into MiXCR, producing one record per CDR3 protein. Among approximately 690,000 distinct CDR3 sequences listed, 45% to 65% were seen once. The CDR3 is made up of 14 amino acids. The sequence was collected from a man in his sixties in good health. Sequenced: blood. This sequence joins TRBV21-1 and TRBJ2-5; no check of the table's D call, TRBD1, against the DNA was made. TRBV21-1 represents a pseudogene. CDR3 loop: CASSTPDRVETQYF. The CDR3 DNA reads as TGTGCCAGCAGCACCCCGGACAGGGTCGAGACCCAGTACTTC.